This T cell receptor beta chain derives from a study of regulatory T cells in long-lasting Graves disease. Study results and caveats: TCR diversity was lower in persistent than newly diagnosed Graves' disease.

Building of the TCR beta libraries involved iRepertoire HTBI primers and Arm-PCR of CDR3 regions. Via MiXCR, TCRdb re-called the multiplex PCR reads, giving one row per CDR3 protein. This sample has roughly 700,000 distinct CDR3 sequences, with around 30% found just once. Germline CDR1 is KGHSH and CDR2 is LQKENI. This CDR3 is 14 amino acids long. V lost 3 bases and J lost 3, with 9 bases in between. Remarks on this clonotype: Its antigen is currently unknown.

Documented time point: persistent/refractory GD, antithyroid drugs over 5 years with positive TRAb. The TCR library used RNA extracted from PBMCs. The source of this sequence is a female donor with Graves disease. This rearrangement joins TRBV18 to TRBJ1-5, with D possibly being TRBD1 (6 bases). Specimen: peripheral blood mononuclear cells (PBMCs), collected when the disease was refractory, from a patient treated with antithyroid drugs. DNA of the CDR3: TGTGCCAGCTCACCCGGACAGAACAATCAGCCCCAGCATTTT. Its protein is CASSPGQNNQPQHF.